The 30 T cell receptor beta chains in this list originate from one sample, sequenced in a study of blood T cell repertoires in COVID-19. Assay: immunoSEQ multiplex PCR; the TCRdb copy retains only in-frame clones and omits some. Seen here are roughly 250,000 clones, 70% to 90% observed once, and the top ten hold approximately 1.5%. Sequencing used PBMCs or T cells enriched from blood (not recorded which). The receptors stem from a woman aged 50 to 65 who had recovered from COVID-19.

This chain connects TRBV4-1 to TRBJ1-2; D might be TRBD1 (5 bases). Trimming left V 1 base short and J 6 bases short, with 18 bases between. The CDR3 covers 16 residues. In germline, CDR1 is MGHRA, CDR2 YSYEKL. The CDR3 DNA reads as TGCGCCAGCAGCCAAGGAACCAGAAAAGGGACTGATGGCTACACCTTC. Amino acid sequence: CASSQGTRKGTDGYTF.

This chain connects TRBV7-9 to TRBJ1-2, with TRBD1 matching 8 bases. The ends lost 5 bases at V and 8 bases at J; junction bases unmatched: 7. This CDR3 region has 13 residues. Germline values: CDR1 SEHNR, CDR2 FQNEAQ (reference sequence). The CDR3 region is CASSLGQGWGYTF. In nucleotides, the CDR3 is TGTGCCAGCAGCCTCGGACAGGGTTGGGGCTACACCTTC.

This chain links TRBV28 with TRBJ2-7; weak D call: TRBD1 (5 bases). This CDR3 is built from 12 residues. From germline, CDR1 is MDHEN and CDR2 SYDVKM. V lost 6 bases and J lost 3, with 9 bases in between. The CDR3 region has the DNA TGTGCCAGCAGCCAGGGTTTCTACGAGCAGTACTTC. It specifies CASSQGFYEQYF.

CDR3 coding DNA: TGTGCCAGCTCACCCCAGGACAGACGAGATCAGCCCCAGCATTTT. It encodes CASSPQDRRDQPQHF. The chain is built from TRBV18 and TRBJ1-5; a possible D gene is TRBD1 (6 bases). There are 15 residues in the CDR3. The germline CDR1 and CDR2 sequences are KGHSH and LQKENI. V lost 3 bases and J lost 5, with 14 bases in between.

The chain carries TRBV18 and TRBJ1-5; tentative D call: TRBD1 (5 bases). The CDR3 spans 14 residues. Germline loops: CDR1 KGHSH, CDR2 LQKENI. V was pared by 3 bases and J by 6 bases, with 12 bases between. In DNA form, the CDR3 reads TGTGCCAGCTCACCGGAGTCTGGGGCTCAGCCCCAGCATTTT. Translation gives CASSPESGAQPQHF. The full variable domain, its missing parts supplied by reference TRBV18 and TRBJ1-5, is NAGVMQNPRHLVRRRGQEARLRCSPMKGHSHVYWYRQLPEEGLKFMVYLQKENIIDESGMPKERFSAEFPKEGPSILRIQQVVRGDSAAYFCASSPESGAQPQHFGDGTRLSIL.

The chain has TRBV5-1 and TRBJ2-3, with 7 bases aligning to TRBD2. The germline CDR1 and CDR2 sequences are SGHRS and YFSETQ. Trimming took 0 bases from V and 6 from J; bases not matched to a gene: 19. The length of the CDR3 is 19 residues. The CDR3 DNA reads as TGCGCCAGCAGCTTGGGGGGGAAACATAGCGGGCCACTGGAGGATACGCAGTATTTT. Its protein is CASSLGGKHSGPLEDTQYF.

This CDR3 reads CASSLPTTTRTTNYGYTF. As DNA, the CDR3 is TGTGCCAGCAGCTTACCAACCACCACTCGAACGACTAACTATGGCTACACCTTC. V is TRBV7-2 and J is TRBJ1-2, with unresolved D. V lost 2 bases and J 0 bases, leaving 19 bases between the germline ends. CDR3 length: 18 amino acids. CDR1 and CDR2 from the germline V gene are SGHTA and FQGNSA.

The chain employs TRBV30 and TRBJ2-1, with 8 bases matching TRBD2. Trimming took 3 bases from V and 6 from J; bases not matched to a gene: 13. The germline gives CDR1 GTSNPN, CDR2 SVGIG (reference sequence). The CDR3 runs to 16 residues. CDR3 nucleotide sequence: TGTGCCTGGAGACCACAGCGGGAGAGGGGGGGCAATGAGCAGTTCTTC. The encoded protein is CAWRPQRERGGNEQFF. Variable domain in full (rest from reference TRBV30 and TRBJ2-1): SQTIHQWPATLVQPVGSPLSLECTVEGTSNPNLYWYRQAAGRGLQLLFYSVGIGQISSEVPQNLSASRPQDRQFILSSKKLLLSDSGFYLCAWRPQRERGGNEQFFGPGTRLTVL.

CDR3: CASSLQTYEQYF. The CDR3 region has the DNA TGTGCCAGCAGCTTACAGACCTACGAGCAGTACTTC. The chain employs TRBV7-9 and TRBJ2-7, with D hard to call. The CDR3 contains 12 residues. V was pared by 2 bases and J by 2 bases, with 4 bases between. Per the germline V gene, CDR1 is SEHNR and CDR2 is FQNEAQ (reference sequence).

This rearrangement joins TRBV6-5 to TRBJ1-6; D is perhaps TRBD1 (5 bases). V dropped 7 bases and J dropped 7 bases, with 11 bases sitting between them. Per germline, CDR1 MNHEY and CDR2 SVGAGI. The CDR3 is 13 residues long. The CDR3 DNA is TGTGCCAGCACGAAGACAGTCAATTCACCCCTCCACTTT. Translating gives CASTKTVNSPLHF.

CDR3 sequence reads: CASISDRGPFSDYGYTF. The CDR3 coding sequence is TGTGCCAGCATCTCAGACAGGGGACCATTTAGCGACTATGGCTACACCTTC. This chain uses TRBV5-6 with TRBJ1-2, with 8 bases aligning to TRBD1. The germline gives CDR1 SGHDT, CDR2 YYEEEE. This CDR3 has 17 residues. The trim removed 6 bases at V and 3 bases at J, leaving 16 bases unmatched.

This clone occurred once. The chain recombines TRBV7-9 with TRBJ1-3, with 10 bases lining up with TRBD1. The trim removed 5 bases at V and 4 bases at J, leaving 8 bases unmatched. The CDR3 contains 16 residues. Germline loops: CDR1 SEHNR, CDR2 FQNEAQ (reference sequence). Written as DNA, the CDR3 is TGTGCCAGCAGCGCAAGACAGGGGGCGGGAGGAAACACCATATATTTT. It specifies CASSARQGAGGNTIYF.

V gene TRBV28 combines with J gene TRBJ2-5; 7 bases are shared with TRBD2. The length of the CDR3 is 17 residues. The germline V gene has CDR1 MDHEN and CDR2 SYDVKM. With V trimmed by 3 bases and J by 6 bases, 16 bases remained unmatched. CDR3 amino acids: CASSLSVLGGRRKTQYF. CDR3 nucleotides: TGTGCCAGCAGTTTGAGCGTACTTGGCGGGAGACGGAAGACCCAGTACTTC.

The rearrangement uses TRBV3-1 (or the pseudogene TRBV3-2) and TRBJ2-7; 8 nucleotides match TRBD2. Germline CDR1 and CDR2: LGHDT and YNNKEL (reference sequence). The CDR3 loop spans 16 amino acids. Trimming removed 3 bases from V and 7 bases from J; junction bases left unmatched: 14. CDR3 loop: CASSHKREGLVREQYF. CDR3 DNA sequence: TGTGCCAGCAGCCATAAACGGGAGGGCCTGGTCCGGGAGCAGTACTTC.

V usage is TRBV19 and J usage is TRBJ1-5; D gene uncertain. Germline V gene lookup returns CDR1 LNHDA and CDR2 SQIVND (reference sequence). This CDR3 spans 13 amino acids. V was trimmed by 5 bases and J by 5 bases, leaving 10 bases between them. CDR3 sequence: CASSPLADQPQHF. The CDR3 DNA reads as TGTGCCAGTAGTCCCCTGGCTGATCAGCCCCAGCATTTT.

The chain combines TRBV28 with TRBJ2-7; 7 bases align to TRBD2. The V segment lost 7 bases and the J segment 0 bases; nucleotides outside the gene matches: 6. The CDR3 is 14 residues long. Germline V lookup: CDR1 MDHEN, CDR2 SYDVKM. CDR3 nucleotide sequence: TGTGCCAGCATTGGGGGACTAAACTCCTACGAGCAGTACTTC. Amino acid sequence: CASIGGLNSYEQYF.

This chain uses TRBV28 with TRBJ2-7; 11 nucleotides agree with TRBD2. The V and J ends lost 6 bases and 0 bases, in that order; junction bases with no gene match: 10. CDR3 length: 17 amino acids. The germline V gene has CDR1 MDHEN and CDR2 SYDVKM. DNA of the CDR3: TGTGCCAGCAGCCCGGGGACTAGCGGTCCTAGCTCCTACGAGCAGTACTTC. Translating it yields CASSPGTSGPSSYEQYF.

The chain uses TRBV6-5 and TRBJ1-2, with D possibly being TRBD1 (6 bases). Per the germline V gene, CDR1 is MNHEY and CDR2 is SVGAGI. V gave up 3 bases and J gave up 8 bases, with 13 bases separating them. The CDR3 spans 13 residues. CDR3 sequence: CASSYTGLRGYTF. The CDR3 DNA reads TGTGCCAGCAGTTATACAGGGTTGAGGGGCTACACCTTC.

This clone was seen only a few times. CDR3 sequence: CASSVAGAGNEQFF. The CDR3 coding sequence is TGTGCCAGCAGCGTAGCGGGAGCGGGCAATGAGCAGTTCTTC. The genes are TRBV6-4 and TRBJ2-1; 9 bases line up with TRBD2. CDR1 and CDR2 from the germline V gene are MRHNA and SNTAGT. Losses at the gene ends were 6 bases for V and 6 bases for J; bases not matched to a gene: 6. This CDR3 is 14 amino acids long.

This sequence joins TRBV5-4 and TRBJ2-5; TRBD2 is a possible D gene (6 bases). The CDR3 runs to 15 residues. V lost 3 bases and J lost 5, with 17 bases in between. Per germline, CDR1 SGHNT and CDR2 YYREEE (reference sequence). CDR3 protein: CASSSARHRGETQYF. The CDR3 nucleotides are TGTGCCAGCAGCTCGGCCCGACACCGGGGGGAGACCCAGTACTTC.

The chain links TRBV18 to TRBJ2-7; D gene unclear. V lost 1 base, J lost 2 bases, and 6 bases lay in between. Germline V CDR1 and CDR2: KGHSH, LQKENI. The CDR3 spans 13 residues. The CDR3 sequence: CASSPRGAYEQYF. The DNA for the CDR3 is TGTGCCAGCTCACCACGAGGTGCCTACGAGCAGTACTTC.

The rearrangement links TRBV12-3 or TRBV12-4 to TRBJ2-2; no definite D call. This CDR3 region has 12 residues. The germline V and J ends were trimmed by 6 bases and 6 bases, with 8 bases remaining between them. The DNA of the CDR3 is TGTGCCAGCAGACTCAGGCCCGGGGAGCTGTTTTTT. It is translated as CASRLRPGELFF.

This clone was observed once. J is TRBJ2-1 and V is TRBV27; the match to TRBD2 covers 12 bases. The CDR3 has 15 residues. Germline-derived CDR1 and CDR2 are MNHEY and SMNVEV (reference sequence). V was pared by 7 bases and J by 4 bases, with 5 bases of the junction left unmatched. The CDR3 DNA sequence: TGTGCCAGCAAAACCGGGACTAGCGGGTACAATGAGCAGTTCTTC. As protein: CASKTGTSGYNEQFF.

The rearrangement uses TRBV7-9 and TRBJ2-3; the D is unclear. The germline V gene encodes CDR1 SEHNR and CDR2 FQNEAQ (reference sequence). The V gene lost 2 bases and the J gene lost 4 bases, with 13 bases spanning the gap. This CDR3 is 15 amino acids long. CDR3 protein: CASSLIKRGADTQYF. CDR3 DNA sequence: TGTGCCAGCAGCTTAATCAAGCGAGGCGCAGATACGCAGTATTTT.

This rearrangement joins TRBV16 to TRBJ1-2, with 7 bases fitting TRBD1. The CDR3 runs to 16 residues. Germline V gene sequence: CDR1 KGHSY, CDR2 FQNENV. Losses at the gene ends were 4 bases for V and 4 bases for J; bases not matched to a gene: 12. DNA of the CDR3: TGTGCCAGCAGCCCATCGTCGAGGGGGCTAAGCTATGGCTACACCTTC. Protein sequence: CASSPSSRGLSYGYTF.

CDR3 amino acids: CASSSRQGDTEAFF. The CDR3 DNA sequence: TGCGCCAGCAGCTCCCGACAGGGGGACACTGAAGCTTTCTTT. The chain combines TRBV5-1 with TRBJ1-1, with 9 bases that match TRBD1. V was clipped by 3 bases and J by 3 bases; unmatched bases: 3. Germline values: CDR1 SGHRS, CDR2 YFSETQ. The CDR3 loop spans 14 amino acids.

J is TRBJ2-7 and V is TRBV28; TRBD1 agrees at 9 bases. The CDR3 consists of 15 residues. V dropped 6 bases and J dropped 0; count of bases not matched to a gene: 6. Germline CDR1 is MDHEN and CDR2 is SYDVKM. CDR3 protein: CASSTTGGSSYEQYF. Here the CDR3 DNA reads TGTGCCAGCAGCACAACAGGGGGCAGCTCCTACGAGCAGTACTTC.

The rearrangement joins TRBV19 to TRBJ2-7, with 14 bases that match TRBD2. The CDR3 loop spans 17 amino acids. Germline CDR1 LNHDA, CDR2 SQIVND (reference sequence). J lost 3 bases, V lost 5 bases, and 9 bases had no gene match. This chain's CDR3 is CASSFGLAGGNLYEQYF. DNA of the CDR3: TGTGCCAGTAGTTTTGGACTAGCGGGAGGCAACCTCTACGAGCAGTACTTC.

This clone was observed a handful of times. CDR3 bases: TGTGCCAGCGGGCTAGCGGTGAATGAGCAGTTCTTC. Residues: CASGLAVNEQFF. The V and J genes are TRBV28 and TRBJ2-1; 7 nucleotides match TRBD2. Trimming took 8 bases from V and 7 from J; bases not matched to a gene: 5. Germline loops: CDR1 MDHEN, CDR2 SYDVKM. This CDR3 spans 12 amino acids.

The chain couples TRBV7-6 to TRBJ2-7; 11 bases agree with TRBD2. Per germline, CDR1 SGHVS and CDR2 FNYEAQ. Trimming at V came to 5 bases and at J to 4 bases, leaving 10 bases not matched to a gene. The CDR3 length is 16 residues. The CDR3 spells CASSPSSGRYSYEQYF. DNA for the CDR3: TGTGCCAGCAGCCCTTCTAGCGGGAGGTACTCATACGAGCAGTACTTC.